This T cell receptor beta chain emerged from a study of chemoradiotherapy in HPV16-positive cancers (dated 2022 in TCRdb). Context from the whole study: Candidate HPV-specific T-cell clones and common TCR motifs were defined through functional T-cell assays on cells from a couple of HPV16-positive patients. Whether T-cell immunity against the HPV oncoproteins E6 and E7 changes during chemoradiotherapy and whether survival is affected by this immunity were examined in the study. The candidate HPV-specific TCRs and motifs were then tracked in TCR repertoires from about 93 patients with HPV-related cancers.

The CDR3 holds 14 amino acids from the cysteine to the phenylalanine. Only the CDR3 portion is preserved as DNA: 42 bases, with reading frame beginning at the first base. The germline V gene supplies CDR1 SNHLY and CDR2 FYNNEI. The V end loses 3 bases and the J end loses 5 bases, and a stretch of 13 bases separates them. Repertoires were sampled multiple times during chemoradiotherapy, which allowed clonal expansion in the tumor microenvironment to be followed. What the authors observed across the whole study: Expansion of candidate HPV-specific clones and E7-related TCR motifs was observed in the tumor microenvironment during treatment, whereas no such expansion was observed for non-HPV-specific T cells. Improved recurrence-free survival in HPV16-positive patients was associated with expansion of HPV-responsive T cells during chemoradiotherapy. Only two HPV16-positive patients were used to derive the functional definition of HPV-specific T cells, and the survival association was reported for HPV16-positive patients.

The library came from the immunoSEQ multiplex PCR assay. In TCRdb, the immuneACCESS table is reduced to in-frame sequences with V and J assigned. These tables do not hold every clone; where another copy was compared, an unresolved V gene accounts for under half, and the others remain unexplained. The sample includes 870 or so clones, with roughly nine tenths observed a single time. The ten largest clones represent over 4% of the sample. To note about this clone: There is no known antigen for this receptor. No much larger clone exists at a distance of one base, and base qualities are not known.

The chain joins TRBV2 to TRBJ1-2; 5 matching bases give a weak D call of TRBD1. The sequences come from tumor tissue, collected from a patient who underwent chemoradiotherapy. This sequence originates from a human donor with HPV-associated anogenital cancer. The DNA sequence follows: TGTGCCAGCAGTGAGCTGGGGCAGCTTTATGGCTACACCTTC. It is translated as CASSELGQLYGYTF.